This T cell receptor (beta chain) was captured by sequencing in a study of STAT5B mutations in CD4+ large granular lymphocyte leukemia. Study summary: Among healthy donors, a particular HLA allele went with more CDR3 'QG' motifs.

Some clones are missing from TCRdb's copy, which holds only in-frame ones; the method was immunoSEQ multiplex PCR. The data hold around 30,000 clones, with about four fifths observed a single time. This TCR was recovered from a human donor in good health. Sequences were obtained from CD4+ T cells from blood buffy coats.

The CDR3 nucleotides read TGTGCCAGCAGTTTGGGAGTTAATGAAAAACTGTTTTTT. This gives the protein CASSLGVNEKLFF. This sequence joins TRBV27 and TRBJ1-4, with unresolved D. V was clipped by 3 bases and J by 4 bases, with 6 bases between them. The germline CDR1 and CDR2 sequences are MNHEY and SMNVEV (reference sequence). This CDR3 is 13 amino acids long.